A single sample gave rise to the 26 T cell receptor beta chains below, sequenced in a study of T cell responses to AZD1222 COVID-19 vaccine. Produced via immunoSEQ multiplex PCR; TCRdb's table is partial and in-frame only. The table includes around 170,000 clones, 91% detected once. The sample in question was peripheral blood, obtained on day 0 of AZD1222 vaccination. These receptors were collected from an adult in good health.

The chain joins TRBV7-3 to TRBJ2-1; D uncertain. In germline, CDR1 is SGHTA, CDR2 FQGTGA. V lost 0 bases and J lost 4, with 4 bases in between. The CDR3 is 13 amino acids. CDR3 sequence reads: CASSLTGYNEQFF. Written as DNA, the CDR3 is TGTGCCAGCAGCTTAACGGGGTACAATGAGCAGTTCTTC.

V and J are TRBV10-3 and TRBJ2-3; 11 nucleotides match TRBD2. Trimming at V came to 6 bases and at J to 8 bases, leaving 10 bases not matched to a gene. The germline V gene has CDR1 ENHRY and CDR2 SYGVKD. The CDR3 extends over 15 amino acids. The CDR3 DNA follows: TGTGCCATCAGGGGGACTAGCGGCCCCTTCGCTACGCAGTATTTT. This encodes CAIRGTSGPFATQYF.

This clone appeared a few times. The rearrangement uses TRBV10-3 and TRBJ1-1; 8 positions agree with TRBD1. Germline lookup yields CDR1 ENHRY and CDR2 SYGVKD. The CDR3 extends over 14 amino acids. V gave up 4 bases and J gave up 2 bases; unmatched junction bases: 3. Here the CDR3 reads CAISAGGPNTEAFF. In DNA, the CDR3 is TGTGCCATCAGTGCAGGGGGCCCCAACACTGAAGCTTTCTTT.

J is TRBJ2-1 and V is TRBV7-3; D gene uncertain. The CDR3 totals 16 residues. V shed 1 base and J shed 4 bases, with 14 bases lying between them. CDR1 and CDR2 (germline): SGHTA, FQGTGA. The CDR3 DNA reads TGTGCCAGCAGCTTAAACCCTTCGTACTCATACAATGAGCAGTTCTTC. Residues: CASSLNPSYSYNEQFF.

CDR3 protein: CASSETAIQLRGKLFF. The CDR3 nucleotides are TGTGCCAGCTCAGAGACAGCGATCCAACTGCGTGGGAAACTGTTTTTT. J is TRBJ1-4 and V is TRBV18; possible D gene TRBD1, 5 bases. CDR3 length equals 16 residues. V was shortened by 5 bases and J by 11 bases, with 24 bases between the two germline ends. CDR1 and CDR2 from the germline V gene are KGHSH and LQKENI.

The chain's CDR3 is CASSLMTASLPDTQYF. CDR3 sequence (DNA): TGTGCCAGCAGCTTGATGACAGCTAGTCTCCCAGATACGCAGTATTTT. The gene calls are TRBV7-2 and TRBJ2-3; D is perhaps TRBD1 (5 bases). Germline assignment: CDR1 SGHTA and CDR2 FQGNSA. The CDR3 length is 16 residues. V was shortened by 3 bases and J by 4 bases, with 17 bases between the two germline ends.

The rearrangement uses TRBV7-2 and TRBJ1-2, with 7 bases that match TRBD1. The junction had 6 bases not matched to a gene; V was cut back by 4 bases and J by 7 bases. Germline lookup yields CDR1 SGHTA and CDR2 FQGNSA. The CDR3 loop spans 13 amino acids. The CDR3 spells CASSSGGQGGYTF. The CDR3, as DNA: TGTGCCAGCAGCTCAGGGGGGCAGGGTGGCTACACCTTC.

This clone was found a few times. The genes are TRBV11-2 and TRBJ2-4; D remains ambiguous. Trimming took 1 base from V and 0 from J, leaving 4 bases between them. The germline V gene encodes CDR1 SGHAT and CDR2 FQNNGV. The CDR3 is 14 amino acids. The CDR3 nucleotides are TGTGCCAGCAGCTTAGTGGTAGCCAAAAACATTCAGTACTTC. This gives the protein CASSLVVAKNIQYF.

The V gene is TRBV4-1, the J gene TRBJ1-2, with D perhaps matching TRBD1 (5 bases). This CDR3 is 15 amino acids long. CDR1 is MGHRA, CDR2 YSYEKL, per germline. V was shortened by 4 bases and J by 3 bases, with 15 bases between the two germline ends. CDR3 DNA sequence: TGCGCCAGCAGCCCCGCTGGGGGGTGGGACTATGGCTACACCTTC. Its protein is CASSPAGGWDYGYTF.

The rearrangement uses TRBV6-2 or TRBV6-3 and TRBJ2-4; D could derive from TRBD1 or TRBD2 (5 bases each). The germline CDR1 and CDR2 sequences are MNHEY and SVGEGT. CDR3 length: 16 amino acids. V lost 2 bases and J 2 bases, leaving 13 bases between the germline ends. Here the CDR3 reads CASSYRLGETKNIQYF. The CDR3 DNA reads TGTGCCAGCAGTTACCGTTTGGGGGAAACCAAAAACATTCAGTACTTC.

This chain connects TRBV28 to TRBJ1-5, with D tentatively TRBD1 (6 bases). Germline CDR1 MDHEN, CDR2 SYDVKM. The CDR3 length is 13 residues. V shed 5 bases and J shed 7 bases, with 12 bases lying between them. The CDR3 coding sequence is TGTGCCAGCAGTCCAGGGGTATGGCAGCCCCAGCATTTT. Encoded protein: CASSPGVWQPQHF. The full variable domain, rest sourced from reference TRBV28 and TRBJ1-5, is DVKVTQSSRYLVKRTGEKVFLECVQDMDHENMFWYRQDPGLGLRLIYFSYDVKMKEKGDIPEGYSVSREKKERFSLILESASTNQTSMYLCASSPGVWQPQHFGDGTRLSIL.

V and J are TRBV3-1 (or the pseudogene TRBV3-2) and TRBJ1-3; D uncertain. CDR1 is LGHDT and CDR2 is YNNKEL in the germline V gene (reference sequence). This CDR3 comprises 15 residues. V lost 1 base and J lost 1, with 8 bases in between. As DNA, the CDR3 is TGTGCCAGCAGCCAAGGGTGGGGTTCTGGAAACACCATATATTTT. This encodes CASSQGWGSGNTIYF.

The V call is TRBV9, the J call TRBJ2-7; D may be TRBD1 (6 bases). Trimming took off 0 bases at V and 0 bases at J, with 7 bases between the two ends. Germline V gene data show CDR1 as SGDLS and CDR2 as YYNGEE. CDR3 length: 14 residues. The DNA for the CDR3 is TGTGCCAGCAGCGTAGAACAGGGCTCCTACGAGCAGTACTTC. Translation gives CASSVEQGSYEQYF.

V and J are TRBV30 and TRBJ2-2; D is perhaps TRBD1 (6 bases). This CDR3 has 14 residues. The ends were cut back, 4 bases at V and 2 bases at J, with 11 bases in the middle. CDR1 is GTSNPN, CDR2 SVGIG, per germline (reference sequence). The CDR3 coding sequence is TGTGCCTGGATGAACAGGGTTAACACCGGGGAGCTGTTTTTT. Its protein product is CAWMNRVNTGELFF.

The chain is built from TRBV19 and TRBJ1-1, with 10 bases that match TRBD1. The V gene's germline CDR1 is LNHDA and CDR2 SQIVND (reference sequence). J lost 5 bases, V lost 3 bases, and 9 bases had no gene match. The CDR3 has 16 residues. CDR3 in DNA: TGTGCCAGTAGTATGAGGGAGGGACAGGGGAGTACTGAAGCTTTCTTT. Its protein is CASSMREGQGSTEAFF.

The count of this clone is one. The chain is built from TRBV2 and TRBJ1-1, with D tentatively TRBD1 (6 bases). The germline V gene has CDR1 SNHLY and CDR2 FYNNEI. CDR3 length: 15 amino acids. The V and J ends lost 7 bases and 3 bases respectively, with 18 bases between them. CDR3 bases: TGTGCCAGCACCCTGGGGGCAGGGCGGGACACTGAAGCTTTCTTT. It codes for CASTLGAGRDTEAFF.

The chain has TRBV24-1 and TRBJ2-5; 9 nucleotides align to TRBD1. J was trimmed by 1 base and V by 3 bases; bases with no gene match: 8. The CDR3 totals 17 residues. Germline CDR1 reads KGHDR; CDR2 reads SFDVKD. This chain's CDR3 is CATSDSLGQGRQETQYF. The CDR3 DNA follows: TGTGCCACCAGTGATAGCCTAGGACAGGGGCGCCAAGAGACCCAGTACTTC.

As for this clone: The junction departs from the called germline gene at one end, perhaps through a read error. This sequence joins TRBV7-7 and TRBJ2-2; no definite D call. Germline V gene data show CDR1 as SSHAT and CDR2 as FNYEAQ (reference sequence). The CDR3 loop spans 14 amino acids. The CDR3 reads CASSSRSKVGELFF. The CDR3 DNA reads TGTGCTAGCAGCTCTCGTTCGAAGGTCGGGGAGCTGTTTTTT.

The rearrangement uses TRBV6-2 or TRBV6-3 and TRBJ1-5; D perhaps matches TRBD1 (6 bases). Per germline, CDR1 MNHEY and CDR2 SVGEGT. V lost 7 bases, J lost 4 bases, and 23 bases lay in between. CDR3 length: 17 residues. The CDR3 DNA reads as TGTGCCAGCACCCCGGGTTGGGGGCAGGGTGGTAATCAGCCCCAGCATTTT. This sequence encodes CASTPGWGQGGNQPQHF.

The gene calls are TRBV6-5 and TRBJ2-5, with 8 bases aligning to TRBD1. V lost 6 bases to trimming and J lost 7 bases; unmatched junction nucleotides: 10. The CDR3 contains 14 residues. Germline values: CDR1 MNHEY, CDR2 SVGAGI. CDR3 loop: CASRTGEKERTQYF. The CDR3 DNA reads as TGTGCCAGCAGGACAGGGGAAAAAGAGAGGACCCAGTACTTC.

The rearrangement links TRBV5-5 to TRBJ1-1; D gene unclear. The CDR3 has 13 amino acids. V was shortened by 0 bases and J by 5 bases, with 8 bases between the two germline ends. The V gene's germline CDR1 is SGHKS and CDR2 YYEKEE (reference sequence). CDR3 in DNA: TGTGCCAGCAGCTTGGACACGAGGACTGAAGCTTTCTTT. Protein: CASSLDTRTEAFF.

V and J are TRBV12-5 and TRBJ1-1, with D maybe TRBD1 (5 bases). Trimming shortened V by 2 bases and J by 4 bases, and 8 bases separated the two germline ends. The V gene's germline CDR1 is LGHNT and CDR2 FRNRAP. The CDR3 runs to 13 residues. This CDR3 is CASGLQGLTEAFF. The DNA for the CDR3 is TGTGCTAGTGGTTTGCAGGGACTCACTGAAGCTTTCTTT.

The chain has TRBV28 and TRBJ2-7; 8 positions agree with TRBD1. The CDR3 contains 15 residues. Trimming removed 6 bases from V and 1 base from J; junction bases left unmatched: 8. Germline V gene sequence: CDR1 MDHEN, CDR2 SYDVKM. The DNA for the CDR3 is TGTGCCAGCAGGAAACCGGGACAGGCTTCCTACGAGCAGTACTTC. Its translation: CASRKPGQASYEQYF.

The chain couples TRBV3-1 (or the pseudogene TRBV3-2) to TRBJ1-4, with 7 positions matching TRBD1. The CDR3 has 18 amino acids. V was pared by 0 bases and J by 6 bases, with 13 bases of the junction left unmatched. The germline gives CDR1 LGHDT, CDR2 YNNKEL (reference sequence). This CDR3 is CASSQEGPGGGRDEKLFF. The CDR3 nucleotides are TGTGCCAGCAGCCAAGAAGGCCCAGGGGGGGGAAGGGATGAAAAACTGTTTTTT.

The gene calls are TRBV6-2 or TRBV6-3 and TRBJ2-7; 7 bases map to TRBD1. V lost 6 bases to trimming and J lost 5 bases; unmatched junction nucleotides: 10. Germline V CDR1 and CDR2: MNHEY, SVGEGT. This CDR3 comprises 14 residues. The CDR3 sequence is CASSVTGTADEQYF. The DNA for the CDR3 is TGTGCCAGCAGCGTGACAGGGACGGCGGACGAGCAGTACTTC.

Worth noting for this clone: This specimen includes other DNA sequences encoding the same CDR3. The chain has TRBV9 and TRBJ2-7, with 12 bases aligning to TRBD2. Germline V lookup: CDR1 SGDLS, CDR2 YYNGEE. The V segment lost 3 bases and the J segment 4 bases; nucleotides outside the gene matches: 2. There are 14 residues in the CDR3. The chain's CDR3 is CASSAGTSGYEQYF. The CDR3 bases are TGTGCCAGCAGCGCCGGGACTAGCGGGTACGAGCAGTACTTC.